This T cell receptor beta chain was recorded in a study of T cell changes during pregnancy in multiple sclerosis (dated by TCRdb to the late 2010s). At the level of the whole study: Changes in the T cell repertoire over the course of pregnancy were examined in this study in women with multiple sclerosis.

The library relied on the immunoSEQ multiplex PCR assay. TCRdb stores this immuneACCESS table with in-frame sequences only. Part of the clones is absent; in the studies checked, under half of the shortfall reflects unresolved V genes, and no reason is known for the rest. This sample has tens of thousands of clones in its table, and 90% to 95% of those were observed once. The ten largest clones add up to approximately 2.5% of the sample. Notes on this clone: This clone's antigen is unknown. No qualities accompany the bases; no much larger clone lies one base away.

This sequence was found in a female donor with multiple sclerosis, enrolled in a pregnancy study. This specimen was peripheral blood, taken in the second trimester of pregnancy.

The CDR3 region reads CASTSPGTGHGYTF. The DNA sequence is as follows: TGCGCCAGCACTTCACCGGGGACAGGGCATGGCTACACCTTC. The chain is encoded by TRBV23-1 joined to TRBJ1-2; 9 central nucleotides agree with TRBD1. TRBV23-1 is placed among ORFs of uncertain function. The CDR3 starts with the cysteine, ends with the phenylalanine, and has 14 residues. CDR3 DNA is the only sequence kept; it has 42 bases, read in frame from the first base. Here V drops 7 bases and J drops 6 bases, and the junction holds 9 bases not matched to any gene.